This record looks at one T cell receptor beta chain sequence and its context. The antigen remains undetermined. Extraction yielded at least 6 micrograms of total RNA per sample. This specimen belongs to a study of blood T cells in healthy people across ages. Overall study findings and caveats: PBMCs were not sorted, which prevented a conclusive comparison of naive versus antigen-experienced cells.

Primed by a sample-barcoded 5' primer and a J-beta primer mix, a second PCR proceeded for roughly 6 to 12 cycles. TCRdb ran MiXCR on the 5' RACE reads and lists one entry per CDR3 protein. The sample gives 1.8 million or so distinct CDR3 sequences, approximately 39% of which show up once; roughly 23% is in the top ten. Per the germline V gene, CDR1 is LGHDT and CDR2 is YNNKEL (reference sequence). V was cut by 5 bases and J by 5 bases, with 13 bases left in between. The length of the CDR3 is 13 residues. The chain joins TRBV3-1 to TRBJ2-7, with D possibly matching TRBD1 (5 bases). The sequenced material came from blood. This receptor was obtained from a human donor in good health. In DNA, the CDR3 is TGTGCCAGCAGCTTAGGGGTTTTTGACGAGCAGTACTTC. This sequence encodes CASSLGVFDEQYF.